The 10 T cell receptor beta chains below all came from one sample that was sequenced in a study of cytomegalovirus exposure and HLA in healthy donors. PCR used 60 Vbeta primers and 13 Jbeta primers. The table came from immunoSEQ multiplex PCR; TCRdb's copy has only in-frame clones and leaves some out. This sample has 150,000 to 170,000 clones; about 80% occur once, and the top ten carry roughly 12%. The sequenced material came from PBMCs. These receptors came from a man aged 25-45 years in good health and CMV-seropositive.

The V and J genes are TRBV11-2 and TRBJ1-2; D may be TRBD1 (5 bases). Germline V gene sequence: CDR1 SGHAT, CDR2 FQNNGV. Between the trimmed V and J ends, which lost 5 bases and 0 bases, there was a span of 13 bases. The CDR3 is 15 residues long. The CDR3, as DNA: TGTGCCAGCAGCACCCGCGGGACGGCTAACTATGGCTACACCTTC. As protein: CASSTRGTANYGYTF. Based on the CDR3 plus reference TRBV11-2 and TRBJ1-2, the full variable domain is EAGVAQSPRYKIIEKRQSVAFWCNPISGHATLYWYQQILGQGPKLLIQFQNNGVVDDSQLPKDRFSAERLKGVDSTLKIQPAKLEDSAVYLCASSTRGTANYGYTFGSGTRLTVV.

The chain uses TRBV5-1 and TRBJ2-2; 8 bases are a match to TRBD1. Germline V gene data show CDR1 as SGHRS and CDR2 as YFSETQ. The CDR3 runs to 16 residues. The V and J ends lost 0 bases and 4 bases, in that order; junction bases with no gene match: 5. The CDR3 sequence: CASSLEPGGFTGELFF. DNA of the CDR3: TGCGCCAGCAGCTTGGAGCCAGGGGGCTTCACCGGGGAGCTGTTTTTT.

The V call is TRBV19, the J call TRBJ1-5; TRBD1 might be the D (5 bases). CDR3 length equals 15 residues. Germline lookup yields CDR1 LNHDA and CDR2 SQIVND (reference sequence). The V gene lost 7 bases and the J gene lost 9 bases, with 22 bases spanning the gap. In DNA form, the CDR3 reads TGTGCCAGTACCCCCAGGGTAGGGGTCGTGTGGCCCCAGCATTTT. Translating gives CASTPRVGVVWPQHF. Based on the CDR3 plus reference TRBV19 and TRBJ1-5, the full variable domain is DGGITQSPKYLFRKEGQNVTLSCEQNLNHDAMYWYRQDPGQGLRLIYYSQIVNDFQKGDIAEGYSVSREKKESFPLTVTSAQKNPTAFYLCASTPRVGVVWPQHFGDGTRLSIL.

The rearrangement joins TRBV13 to TRBJ2-1; D is undetermined. In germline, CDR1 is PRHDT, CDR2 FYEKMQ (reference sequence). The V gene lost 4 bases and the J gene lost 6 bases, with 4 bases spanning the gap. This CDR3 has 11 amino acids. The CDR3 loop is CASSSINEQFF. The CDR3 DNA reads TGTGCCAGCAGCTCCATCAATGAGCAGTTCTTC.

The chain is built from TRBV6-1 and TRBJ2-5; TRBD1 agrees at 7 bases. Germline lookup yields CDR1 MNHNS and CDR2 SASEGT. CDR3 size: 16 residues. Trimming at V came to 4 bases and at J to 4 bases, leaving 12 bases not matched to a gene. This CDR3 is CASSVLGTVSPETQYF. CDR3 DNA sequence: TGTGCCAGCAGTGTCCTAGGGACAGTCTCTCCAGAGACCCAGTACTTC.

CDR3 in DNA: TGTGCCAGTAGTATAGATGGGGCCAGCACAGATACGCAGTATTTT. Protein: CASSIDGASTDTQYF. The J gene is TRBJ2-3, the V gene TRBV19, with D maybe TRBD1 (5 bases). V lost 0 bases to trimming and J lost 0 bases, with 7 bases between them. This CDR3 region has 15 residues. CDR1 is LNHDA, CDR2 SQIVND, per germline (reference sequence). Drawing the rest from reference TRBV19 and TRBJ2-3, the complete variable domain is DGGITQSPKYLFRKEGQNVTLSCEQNLNHDAMYWYRQDPGQGLRLIYYSQIVNDFQKGDIAEGYSVSREKKESFPLTVTSAQKNPTAFYLCASSIDGASTDTQYFGPGTRLTVL.

The genes are TRBV7-9 and TRBJ2-7; possibly TRBD2 for D (5 bases). V shed 5 bases and J shed 2 bases, with 10 bases lying between them. The CDR3 loop spans 13 amino acids. Germline V gene data show CDR1 as SEHNR and CDR2 as FQNEAQ (reference sequence). The CDR3 sequence is CASSPPGTYEQYF. The CDR3 DNA is TGTGCCAGCAGCCCCCCGGGGACCTACGAGCAGTACTTC.

The DNA for the CDR3 is TGTGCCAGCTCACCAGAGTCAAAGAGCTCCTACGAGCAGTACTTC. It codes for CASSPESKSSYEQYF. The chain joins TRBV18 to TRBJ2-7; D unresolved. This CDR3 has 15 residues. The ends were cut back, 2 bases at V and 0 bases at J, with 11 bases in the middle. Germline assignment: CDR1 KGHSH and CDR2 LQKENI.

As regards this clone: This sample includes further DNA sequences coding for the same CDR3. The J gene is TRBJ2-7, the V gene TRBV9; TRBD2 might be the D (5 bases). Trimming took off 0 bases at V and 0 bases at J, with 19 bases between the two ends. Germline V CDR1 and CDR2: SGDLS, YYNGEE. There are 18 residues in the CDR3. The CDR3 nucleotides are TGTGCCAGCAGCGTAGGGACCAGCGGACCGAAAAGCTCCTACGAGCAGTACTTC. Translation: CASSVGTSGPKSSYEQYF.

V is TRBV5-1 and J is TRBJ2-5, with D possibly matching TRBD2 (5 bases). The CDR3 is made up of 16 amino acids. Trimming left V 0 bases short and J 3 bases short, with 15 bases between. The V gene's germline CDR1 is SGHRS and CDR2 YFSETQ. The CDR3 loop reads CASSLGVRAGEETQYF. The CDR3 DNA reads TGCGCCAGCAGCTTGGGAGTGAGGGCTGGAGAAGAGACCCAGTACTTC.